Sequencing of this T cell receptor (beta chain) was carried out in a study of CD8+ T cells in alopecia areata. Background on the study: Twice a day, 5 to 10 mg of oral tofacitinib was administered to treated patients.

Notes on the study in general: Shared TCR sequences were less clear between patients than in mice, possibly partly from HLA diversity.

Reverse transcription of extracted RNA yielded cDNA, which provided the sequencing template. Method: immunoSEQ multiplex PCR; TCRdb's copy keeps in-frame clones and lacks some. The sample shows some 130,000 clones, approximately 48% of them seen only once. This clone has a single count. The antigen is unknown. Both CD4+ and CD8+ T cells were separated by sorting PBMCs. The J segment lost 7 bases and the V segment lost 0 bases, leaving 6 bases of the junction unmatched. The CDR3 covers 14 residues. The V gene's germline CDR1 is SQVTM and CDR2 ANQGSEA. This TCR was recovered from a human donor with alopecia areata. Source: CD8+ T cells sorted from blood, taken at week 0. V and J are TRBV29-1 and TRBJ2-5; 9 nucleotides match TRBD2. The CDR3 sequence: CSVEELAGPGTQYF. CDR3 DNA sequence: TGCAGCGTTGAAGAACTAGCGGGTCCCGGGACCCAGTACTTC.